The rows below give T cell receptor beta chains drawn from one sample of a study of read filtering for tumor transcriptome and immune sequencing. TCRdb re-derived calls from the reads in MiXCR, one entry per CDR3 protein. The table includes approximately 62,000 distinct CDR3 sequences, approximately 18% detected once. Specimen: a population of CD138-negative cells sorted from bone marrow. The source is a donor at least 40 years old with multiple myeloma. Each CDR3 is given with its conserved first and last residue. The D gene is left open where the match is weak. Expanded clones get a size class; other rows say once, few or many, or leave the size out.

TRBV29-1	TRBJ2-3	NA	many	TGCAGCGTTGAAGTCAGGGGAGATACGCAGTATTTT	CSVEVRGDTQYF
TRBV11-3	TRBJ2-7	NA	NA	TGTGCCAAGGGGGTACGTCCCTCCTACGAGCAGTACTTC	CAKGVRPSYEQYF
TRBV10-3	TRBJ2-3	TRBD2	many	TGTGCCACGGGCAATGGAGCGGGAGGGCCAGATACGCAGTATTTT	CATGNGAGGPDTQYF
TRBV5-4	TRBJ2-3	TRBD2	few	TGTGCCAGCAGCCCTGCAGCGGGAGCGGGCGATACGCAGTATTTT	CASSPAAGAGDTQYF
TRBV9	TRBJ1-1	NA	NA	TGTGCCAGCAGCGTGTCTGGGGTCGACACTGAAGCTTTCTTT	CASSVSGVDTEAFF
TRBV12-3/TRBV12-4	TRBJ2-1	TRBD2	many	TGTGCCAGCAGTGGGGGGGGTATCGCGGGAGGACGCAATGAGCAGTTCTTC	CASSGGGIAGGRNEQFF
TRBV7-2	TRBJ2-3	TRBD2	many	TGTGCCAGCAGCTTAGAACTAGCGGGGGGGCGAGGCACAGATACGCAGTATTTT	CASSLELAGGRGTDTQYF
TRBV18	TRBJ1-1	NA	many	TGTGCCAGCTCACCAGCTATAACCGTGGGCACTGAAGCTTTCTTT	CASSPAITVGTEAFF
TRBV28	TRBJ1-5	NA	few	TGTGCCAGCAGCCTGACTGCCTCTAGCAATCAGCCCCGGCATTTT	CASSLTASSNQPRHF
TRBV19	TRBJ2-5	TRBD1	few	TGTGCCAGTAGCATTCCGGGACAGCAAGAGACCCAGTACTTC	CASSIPGQQETQYF
TRBV28	TRBJ1-1	NA	many	TGTGCCAGCAGTTTATACGGGACTGAAGCTTTCTTT	CASSLYGTEAFF
TRBV7-9	TRBJ2-7	NA	few	TGTGCCAGCAGCCTTAAGGCCGGGGTCGAGCAGTACTTC	CASSLKAGVEQYF
TRBV28	TRBJ2-3	NA	many	TGTGCCAGCAGCCCCCAGGACCTGTACACAGATACGCAGTATTTT	CASSPQDLYTDTQYF
TRBV29-1	TRBJ1-1	NA	many	TGCAGCGTTGAGGTGAGCGGGGACACTGAAGCTTTCTTT	CSVEVSGDTEAFF
TRBV7-9	TRBJ2-5	TRBD2	many	TGTGCCAGCGAGCTGGTCGGGAGGGCCGGAGAGACCCAGTACTTC	CASELVGRAGETQYF
TRBV12-3/TRBV12-4	TRBJ2-1	TRBD1	medium-sized	TGTGCCAGCAGTACTGGGACAGGGGTCTACAATGAGCAGTTCTTC	CASSTGTGVYNEQFF
TRBV7-9	TRBJ1-4	NA	many	TGTGCCAGCAGATACAGGAATGAAAAACTGTTTTTT	CASRYRNEKLFF
TRBV5-1	TRBJ2-5	TRBD1	many	TGCGCCAGCAGCTTCCGGACAGGGGAGGCAGAGACCCAGTACTTC	CASSFRTGEAETQYF
TRBV6-6	TRBJ2-7	NA	many	TGTGCCAGCAGTAGGGGAAACGAGCAGTACTTC	CASSRGNEQYF
TRBV7-8	TRBJ2-5	NA	many	TGTGCCAGCAGCCCCAGGGCGCGGGAGACCCAGTACTTC	CASSPRARETQYF
TRBV20-1	TRBJ1-1	NA	many	TGCAGTGCCAATACAGGGTTGGACACTGAAGCTTTCTTT	CSANTGLDTEAFF
TRBV6-5	TRBJ2-1	TRBD1	medium-sized	TGTGCCAGCAGACCTTTCGGGACAGGTTACAATGAGCAGTTCTTC	CASRPFGTGYNEQFF
TRBV20-1	TRBJ2-5	TRBD2	NA	TGCAGTGCTATGGGGGGGGAGACCCAGTACTTC	CSAMGGETQYF
TRBV20-1	TRBJ2-5	NA	few	TGCAGTGCTAGACTCATAAGCCGGGCAGGGGGCGGGGGAACCCAAGAGACCCAGTACTTC	CSARLISRAGGGGTQETQYF
TRBV4-1	TRBJ1-6	NA	many	TGCGCCAGCAGCCAAGGAGTCGGGACCTATAATTCACCCCTCCACTTT	CASSQGVGTYNSPLHF
TRBV3-1	TRBJ2-1	NA	medium-sized	TGTGCCAGCAGCCCTCCCTGGGAGCTAGCTGGGACCGGTGAGCAGTTCTTC	CASSPPWELAGTGEQFF